The 16 T cell receptor beta chains presented below share a single source sample, sequenced in a study of vaccination effects on CD4 cells after COVID-19. Their cognate antigens are unknown. With the ViraFEST assay, the study expanded antigen-specific CD4+ T cells using viral peptide pools, then sequenced them. The culture ran for roughly ten days before CD4+ T cells were isolated. The participants, recipients of two vaccine doses, got either BNT162b2 or mRNA-1273. The table came from immunoSEQ multiplex PCR; TCRdb's copy has only in-frame clones and leaves some out. This table has about 59,000 clones, around 80% appearing once. The specimen was CD4+ T cells from PBMCs cultured with HCoV-OC43 spike peptides, collected after COVID-19 vaccination. Subset reported: HCoV-OC43 spike overlapping peptide pool stimulation. These receptors were taken from a human donor who received a COVID-19 vaccine.

This chain connects TRBV7-2 to TRBJ2-2; possible D gene TRBD1, 6 bases. In germline, CDR1 is SGHTA, CDR2 FQGNSA. V lost 4 bases and J 4 bases, leaving 13 bases between the germline ends. This CDR3 spans 15 amino acids. The CDR3 loop reads CASSYRIRGTGELFF. CDR3 nucleotide sequence: TGTGCCAGCAGCTATAGGATCAGGGGCACCGGGGAGCTGTTTTTT. Supplemented by reference TRBV7-2 and TRBJ2-2, the full variable domain reads GAGVSQSPSNKVTEKGKDVELRCDPISGHTALYWYRQSLGQGLEFLIYFQGNSAPDKSGLPSDRFSAERTGGSVSTLTIQRTQQEDSAVYLCASSYRIRGTGELFFGEGSRLTVL.

The J gene is TRBJ1-2, the V gene TRBV5-8; D not resolved. Trimming stripped 0 bases from V and 8 bases from J, with 11 bases between. The CDR3 sequence is 13 residues long. Germline V gene data show CDR1 as SGHTS and CDR2 as YDEGEE. CDR3 coding DNA: TGTGCCAGCAGCTTGGGAGAGGGCGGAGGCTACACCTTC. It is translated as CASSLGEGGGYTF.

This clone was detected a few times. This rearrangement joins TRBV28 to TRBJ1-1; D is unresolved. Germline loops: CDR1 MDHEN, CDR2 SYDVKM. V was shortened by 0 bases and J by 8 bases, with 4 bases between the two germline ends. The CDR3 contains 11 residues. The CDR3 region has the DNA TGTGCCAGCAGTTTATGGCAGGAAGCTTTCTTT. Translation: CASSLWQEAFF.

The rearrangement links TRBV6-2 or TRBV6-3 to TRBJ1-1; TRBD1 might be the D (6 bases). Germline lookup yields CDR1 MNHEY and CDR2 SVGEGT. V lost 4 bases and J lost 10, with 13 bases in between. The CDR3 spans 12 residues. The CDR3 DNA is TGTGCCAGCAGTTCAACAGGGATTTCAGCTTTCTTT. It codes for CASSSTGISAFF.

The CDR3 coding sequence is TGCGCCAGCAGCTTCTCAGCCGGGGCCCTTAACTATGGCTACACCTTC. Protein: CASSFSAGALNYGYTF. The rearrangement joins TRBV5-1 to TRBJ1-2; weak D call: TRBD1 (5 bases). The germline V and J ends were trimmed by 2 bases and 1 base, with 15 bases remaining between them. Germline V gives CDR1 SGHRS, CDR2 YFSETQ. This CDR3 has 16 amino acids.

The V gene is TRBV11-2, the J gene TRBJ2-1; the match to TRBD1 covers 7 bases. This CDR3 spans 15 amino acids. V was pared by 10 bases and J by 2 bases, with 11 bases of the junction left unmatched. Germline loops: CDR1 SGHAT, CDR2 FQNNGV. The chain's CDR3 is CATQQQTGPYNEQFF. CDR3 sequence (DNA): TGTGCCACCCAGCAACAGACAGGGCCCTACAATGAGCAGTTCTTC.

This clone showed up just a few times. The chain employs TRBV11-2 and TRBJ2-7, with D possibly TRBD1 on 6 matching bases. The germline CDR1 and CDR2 sequences are SGHAT and FQNNGV. The CDR3 contains 12 residues. With 3 bases removed from V and 4 bases from J, the gap between germline ends came to 7 bases. The CDR3, as DNA: TGTGCCAGCAGCTTGACAGGTTACGAGCAGTACGTC. Amino acids: CASSLTGYEQYV.

This chain joins TRBV28 and TRBJ1-2; unclear D gene. The CDR3 length is 12 residues. The V end was cut by 5 bases, the J end by 8 bases, with 12 bases between. Germline CDR1 reads MDHEN; CDR2 reads SYDVKM. CDR3 region: CASSGPLWGYTF. The CDR3 bases are TGTGCCAGCAGTGGACCTCTCTGGGGCTACACCTTC.

This chain connects TRBV6-5 to TRBJ2-1, with 7 bases fitting TRBD1. Germline CDR1 MNHEY, CDR2 SVGAGI. J was trimmed by 6 bases and V by 7 bases; bases with no gene match: 6. The CDR3 sequence is 13 residues long. The CDR3 region has the DNA TGTGCCAGCATTGTTCCAGGGGGCAATGAGCAGTTCTTC. It yields the protein CASIVPGGNEQFF.

The chain uses TRBV6-5 and TRBJ1-5; TRBD1 aligns across 7 bases. Trimming removed 2 bases from V and 1 base from J; junction bases left unmatched: 5. This CDR3 comprises 16 residues. Per the germline V gene, CDR1 is MNHEY and CDR2 is SVGAGI. The CDR3 here is CASSYGLGQSNQPQHF. In DNA, the CDR3 is TGTGCCAGCAGTTACGGCTTGGGACAGAGCAATCAGCCCCAGCATTTT.

V and J are TRBV6-5 and TRBJ1-6; unclear D gene. CDR1 and CDR2 from the germline V gene are MNHEY and SVGAGI. The CDR3 consists of 12 residues. The germline V and J ends were trimmed by 8 bases and 8 bases, with 10 bases remaining between them. The CDR3 is CASGRRDSPLHF. The CDR3 nucleotides are TGTGCCAGCGGCAGGAGGGATTCACCCCTCCACTTT.

Written as DNA, the CDR3 is TGTGCCAGCAGCGCTCAAGAAACAGGGACTGGGGAGACCCAGTACTTC. It yields the protein CASSAQETGTGETQYF. The V call is TRBV7-6, the J call TRBJ2-5, with D perhaps TRBD1 or TRBD2 (6 bases each). V was cut by 5 bases and J by 5 bases, with 21 bases left in between. CDR1 is SGHVS, CDR2 FNYEAQ, per germline. The CDR3 is 16 residues long.

CDR3 coding DNA: TGTGCCAGTTTGGACAGGGCTCTTTCAAACTATGGCTACACCTTC. It codes for CASLDRALSNYGYTF. This chain links TRBV19 with TRBJ1-2, with 8 bases fitting TRBD1. CDR3 length: 15 amino acids. Germline V lookup: CDR1 LNHDA, CDR2 SQIVND (reference sequence). The V and J ends lost 8 bases and 2 bases, in that order; junction bases with no gene match: 10. Full variable domain (remainder filled in from reference TRBV19 and TRBJ1-2): DGGITQSPKYLFRKEGQNVTLSCEQNLNHDAMYWYRQDPGQGLRLIYYSQIVNDFQKGDIAEGYSVSREKKESFPLTVTSAQKNPTAFYLCASLDRALSNYGYTFGSGTRLTVV.

The rearrangement joins TRBV3-1 (or the pseudogene TRBV3-2) to TRBJ1-2; 10 bases line up with TRBD1. There are 15 residues in the CDR3. Germline assignment: CDR1 LGHDT and CDR2 YNNKEL (reference sequence). Trimming took 3 bases from V and 4 from J; bases not matched to a gene: 5. The CDR3 is CASSQMDRGGYGYTF. The CDR3 nucleotides are TGTGCCAGCAGCCAGATGGACAGGGGGGGCTATGGCTACACCTTC.

The chain recombines TRBV27 with TRBJ2-1; possible D gene TRBD1, 6 bases. With 4 bases removed from V and 5 bases from J, the gap between germline ends came to 12 bases. Germline V lookup: CDR1 MNHEY, CDR2 SMNVEV (reference sequence). CDR3 size: 14 residues. The CDR3 loop reads CASSWEQGNNEQFF. CDR3 nucleotides: TGTGCCAGCAGTTGGGAACAGGGAAACAATGAGCAGTTCTTC.

V usage is TRBV19 and J usage is TRBJ1-3; 8 positions match TRBD1. Trimming cost V 6 bases and J 4 bases; bases outside gene matches: 5. Germline V gene lookup returns CDR1 LNHDA and CDR2 SQIVND (reference sequence). The CDR3 has 14 amino acids. The DNA for the CDR3 is TGTGCCAGTAGAAGGACAGGGACGGGAAACACCATATATTTT. It is translated as CASRRTGTGNTIYF.